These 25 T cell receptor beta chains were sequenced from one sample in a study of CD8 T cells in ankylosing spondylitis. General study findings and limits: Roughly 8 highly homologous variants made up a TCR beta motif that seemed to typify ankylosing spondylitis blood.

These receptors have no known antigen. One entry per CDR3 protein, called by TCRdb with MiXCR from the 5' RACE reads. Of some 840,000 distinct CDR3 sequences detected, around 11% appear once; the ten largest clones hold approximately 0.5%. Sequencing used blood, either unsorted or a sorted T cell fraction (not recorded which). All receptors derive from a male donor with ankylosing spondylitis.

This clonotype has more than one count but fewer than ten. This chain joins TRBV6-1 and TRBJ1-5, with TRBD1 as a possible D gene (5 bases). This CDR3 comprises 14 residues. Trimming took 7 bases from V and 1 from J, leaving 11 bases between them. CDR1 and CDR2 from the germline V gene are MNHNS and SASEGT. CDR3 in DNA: TGTGCCAGCATGGGGCAGGGAAGCAATCAGCCCCAGCATTTT. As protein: CASMGQGSNQPQHF.

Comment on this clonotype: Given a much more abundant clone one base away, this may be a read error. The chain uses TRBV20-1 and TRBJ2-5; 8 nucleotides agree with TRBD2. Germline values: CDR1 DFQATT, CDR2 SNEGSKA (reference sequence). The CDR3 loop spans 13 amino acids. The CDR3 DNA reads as TGCAGTGCTCGGGAGGGGAAGGAAGAGATCCAGTACTTC. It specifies CSAREGKEEIQYF.

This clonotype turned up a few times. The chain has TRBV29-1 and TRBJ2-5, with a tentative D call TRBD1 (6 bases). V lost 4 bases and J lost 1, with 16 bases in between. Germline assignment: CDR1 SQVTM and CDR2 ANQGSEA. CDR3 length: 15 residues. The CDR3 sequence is CSVVGAAVSQETQYF. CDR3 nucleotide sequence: TGCAGCGTTGTGGGGGCGGCGGTAAGCCAAGAGACCCAGTACTTC.

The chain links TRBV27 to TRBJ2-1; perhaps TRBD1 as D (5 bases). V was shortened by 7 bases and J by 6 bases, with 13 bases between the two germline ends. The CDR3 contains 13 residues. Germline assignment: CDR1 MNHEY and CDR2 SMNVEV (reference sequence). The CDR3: CASTGSSRNEQFF. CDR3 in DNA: TGTGCCAGCACAGGGTCTTCCCGCAATGAGCAGTTCTTC.

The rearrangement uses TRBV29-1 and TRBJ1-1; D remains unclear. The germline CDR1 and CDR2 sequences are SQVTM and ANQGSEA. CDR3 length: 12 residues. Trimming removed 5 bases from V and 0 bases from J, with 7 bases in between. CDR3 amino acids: CSVSPVNTEAFF. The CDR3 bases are TGCAGCGTTTCCCCAGTGAACACTGAAGCTTTCTTT. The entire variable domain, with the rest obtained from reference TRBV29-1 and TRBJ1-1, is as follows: SAVISQKPSRDICQRGTSLTIQCQVDSQVTMMFWYRQQPGQSLTLIATANQGSEATYESGFVIDKFPISRPNLTFSTLTVSNMSPEDSSIYLCSVSPVNTEAFFGQGTRLTVV.

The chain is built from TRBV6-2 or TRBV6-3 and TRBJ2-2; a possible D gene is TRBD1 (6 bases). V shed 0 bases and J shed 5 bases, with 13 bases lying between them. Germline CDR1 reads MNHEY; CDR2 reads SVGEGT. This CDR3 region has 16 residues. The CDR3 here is CASSYSPNRETGELFF. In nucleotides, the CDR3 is TGTGCCAGCAGTTACTCCCCAAACAGGGAAACCGGGGAGCTGTTTTTT.

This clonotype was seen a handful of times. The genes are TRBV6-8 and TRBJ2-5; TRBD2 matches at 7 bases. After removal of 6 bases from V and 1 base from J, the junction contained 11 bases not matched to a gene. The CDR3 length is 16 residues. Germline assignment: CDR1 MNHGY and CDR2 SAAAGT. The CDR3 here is CASRKGTKSLQETQYF. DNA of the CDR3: TGTGCCAGCAGAAAAGGGACTAAAAGCCTCCAAGAGACCCAGTACTTC.

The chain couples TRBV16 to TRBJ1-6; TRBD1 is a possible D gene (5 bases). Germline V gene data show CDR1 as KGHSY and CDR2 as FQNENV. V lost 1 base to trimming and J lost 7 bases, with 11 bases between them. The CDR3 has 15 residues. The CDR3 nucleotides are TGTGCCAGCAGCCAATGGGACCGGCAGAATTCACCCCTCCACTTT. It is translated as CASSQWDRQNSPLHF.

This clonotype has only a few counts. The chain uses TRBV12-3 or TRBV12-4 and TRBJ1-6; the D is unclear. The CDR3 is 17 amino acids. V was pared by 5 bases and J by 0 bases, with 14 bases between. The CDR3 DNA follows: TGTGCCAGCAGTCCCCGAGGGATCAGCTCCTATAATTCACCCCTCCACTTT. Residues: CASSPRGISSYNSPLHF.

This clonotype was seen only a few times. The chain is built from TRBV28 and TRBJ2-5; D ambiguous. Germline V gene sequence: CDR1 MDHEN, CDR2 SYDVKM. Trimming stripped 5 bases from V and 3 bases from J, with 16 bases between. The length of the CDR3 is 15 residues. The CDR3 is CASSPPKPIKETQYF. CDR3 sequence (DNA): TGTGCCAGCAGTCCCCCCAAACCAATTAAAGAGACCCAGTACTTC. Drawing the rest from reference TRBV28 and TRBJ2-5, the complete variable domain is DVKVTQSSRYLVKRTGEKVFLECVQDMDHENMFWYRQDPGLGLRLIYFSYDVKMKEKGDIPEGYSVSREKKERFSLILESASTNQTSMYLCASSPPKPIKETQYFGPGTRLLVL.

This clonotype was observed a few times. As DNA, the CDR3 is TGCGCCAGCAGCGCGACCACCCTCCCCCCAGATACGCAGTATTTT. Its translation is CASSATTLPPDTQYF. This chain uses TRBV5-1 with TRBJ2-3; D remains ambiguous. This CDR3 contains 15 residues. With 4 bases removed from V and 4 bases from J, the gap between germline ends came to 16 bases. The V gene's germline CDR1 is SGHRS and CDR2 YFSETQ.

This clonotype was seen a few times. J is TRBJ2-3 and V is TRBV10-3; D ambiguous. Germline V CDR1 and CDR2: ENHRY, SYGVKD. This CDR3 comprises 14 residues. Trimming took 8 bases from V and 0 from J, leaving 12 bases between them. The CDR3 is CAIVVPRSTDTQYF. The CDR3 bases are TGTGCCATCGTCGTACCGAGAAGCACAGATACGCAGTATTTT.

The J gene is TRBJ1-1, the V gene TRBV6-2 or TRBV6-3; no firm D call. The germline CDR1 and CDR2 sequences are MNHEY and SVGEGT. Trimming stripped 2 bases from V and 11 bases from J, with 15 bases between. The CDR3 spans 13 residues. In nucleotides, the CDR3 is TGTGCCAGCAGTTACACGGACCCAAACCAGGCTTTCTTT. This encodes CASSYTDPNQAFF.

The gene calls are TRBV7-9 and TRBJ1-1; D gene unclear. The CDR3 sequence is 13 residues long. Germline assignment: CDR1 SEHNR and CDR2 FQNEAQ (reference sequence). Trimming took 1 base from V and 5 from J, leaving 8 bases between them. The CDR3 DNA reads TGTGCCAGCAGCTTAGAGCCCCAGACTGAAGCTTTCTTT. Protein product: CASSLEPQTEAFF.

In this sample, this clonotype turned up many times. CDR3 residues: CASSQGRGRAEYEQYF. In nucleotides, the CDR3 is TGTGCCAGCAGCCAAGGACGCGGGAGGGCCGAGTACGAGCAGTACTTC. This rearrangement joins TRBV7-8 to TRBJ2-7, with TRBD2 identical over 9 bases. This CDR3 is 16 amino acids long. The trim removed 5 bases at V and 4 bases at J, leaving 12 bases unmatched. CDR1 is SGHVS and CDR2 is FQNEAQ in the germline V gene.

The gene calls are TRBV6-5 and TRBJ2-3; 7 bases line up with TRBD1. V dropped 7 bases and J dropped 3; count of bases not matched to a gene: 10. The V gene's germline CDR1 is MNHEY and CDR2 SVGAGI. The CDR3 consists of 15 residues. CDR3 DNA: TGTGCCAGCATTAGAAAGGGGGCGAGTACAGATACGCAGTATTTT. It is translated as CASIRKGASTDTQYF.

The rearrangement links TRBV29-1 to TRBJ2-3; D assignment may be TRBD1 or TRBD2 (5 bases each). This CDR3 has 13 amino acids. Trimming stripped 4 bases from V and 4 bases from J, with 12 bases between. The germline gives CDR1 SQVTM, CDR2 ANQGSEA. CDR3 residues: CSVGSRDADTQYF. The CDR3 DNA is TGCAGCGTTGGGTCGAGGGACGCAGATACGCAGTATTTT.

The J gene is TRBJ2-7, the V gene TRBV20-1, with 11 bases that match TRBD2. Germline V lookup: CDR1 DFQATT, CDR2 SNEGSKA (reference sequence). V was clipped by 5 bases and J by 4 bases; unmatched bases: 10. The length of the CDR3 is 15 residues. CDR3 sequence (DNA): TGCAGTGCTCGGACTAGCGGGTCCCTGGGATACGAGCAGTACTTC. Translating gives CSARTSGSLGYEQYF.

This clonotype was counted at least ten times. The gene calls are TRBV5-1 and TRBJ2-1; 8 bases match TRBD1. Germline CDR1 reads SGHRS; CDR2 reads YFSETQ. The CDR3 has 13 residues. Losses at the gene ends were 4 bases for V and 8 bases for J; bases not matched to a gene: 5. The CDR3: CASSPDREDEQFF. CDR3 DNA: TGCGCCAGCAGCCCGGACAGGGAGGATGAGCAGTTCTTC.

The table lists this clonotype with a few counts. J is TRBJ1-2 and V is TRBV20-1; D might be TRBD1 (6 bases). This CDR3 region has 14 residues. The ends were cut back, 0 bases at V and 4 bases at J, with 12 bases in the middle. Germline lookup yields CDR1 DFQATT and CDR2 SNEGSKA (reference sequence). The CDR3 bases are TGCAGTGCTAGAGAACCCTTCAGGGGCTATGGCTACACCTTC. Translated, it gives CSAREPFRGYGYTF.

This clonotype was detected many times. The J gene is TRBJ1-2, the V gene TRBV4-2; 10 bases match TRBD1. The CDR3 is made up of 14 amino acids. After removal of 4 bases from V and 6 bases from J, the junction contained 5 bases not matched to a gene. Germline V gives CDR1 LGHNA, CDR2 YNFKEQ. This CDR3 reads CASSRQGAGDGYTF. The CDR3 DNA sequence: TGTGCCAGCAGCCGACAGGGGGCGGGGGATGGCTACACCTTC.

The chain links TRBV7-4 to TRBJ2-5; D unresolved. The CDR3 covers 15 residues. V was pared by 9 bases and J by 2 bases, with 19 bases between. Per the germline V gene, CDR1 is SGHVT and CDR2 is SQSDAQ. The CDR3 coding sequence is TGTGCCAGAACACTCCCACCGTCATTTCAAGAGACCCAGTACTTC. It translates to CARTLPPSFQETQYF.

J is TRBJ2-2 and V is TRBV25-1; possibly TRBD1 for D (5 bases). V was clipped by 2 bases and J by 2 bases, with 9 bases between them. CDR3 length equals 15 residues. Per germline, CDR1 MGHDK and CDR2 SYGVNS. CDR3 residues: CASSERGINTGELFF. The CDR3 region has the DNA TGTGCCAGCAGTGAAAGGGGCATTAACACCGGGGAGCTGTTTTTT.

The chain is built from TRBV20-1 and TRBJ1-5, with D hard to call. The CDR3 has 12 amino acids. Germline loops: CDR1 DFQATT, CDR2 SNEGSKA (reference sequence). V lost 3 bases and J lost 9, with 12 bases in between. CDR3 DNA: TGCAGTGCTAGGTCCGGGTTGGGGCCCCAGCATTTT. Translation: CSARSGLGPQHF.

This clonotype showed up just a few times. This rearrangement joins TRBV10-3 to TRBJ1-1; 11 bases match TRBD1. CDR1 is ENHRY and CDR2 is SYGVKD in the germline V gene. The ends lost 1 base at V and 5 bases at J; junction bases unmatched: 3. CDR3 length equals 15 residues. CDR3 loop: CAISEFGQGATEAFF. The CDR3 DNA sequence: TGTGCCATCAGTGAGTTCGGACAGGGGGCTACTGAAGCTTTCTTT.